The clone carrying this TCR beta chain occurred once. Its cognate antigen is unknown. The junction differs from germline at one of its ends, possibly a read error. This sample is drawn from a study of tumor-infiltrating lymphocytes in primary liver carcinoma. Study background: The five patients, who were men and women, ranged in age from 30 to 69 years.

The CDR3 is 16 residues long. Germline CDR1 MNHEY, CDR2 SVGAGI. Both RNA and DNA were isolated together from around 20-30 mg of bulk tissue that had not been sorted. Findings and caveats of the study: A significantly higher top-250-clone fraction was found in tumors than in blood (p = 0.039). Only around 7-24% of top clones occurred in all five tumor regions.

Total RNA amounting to 450 to 500 ng was the source from which TCR beta cDNA was made with a constant-region primer. Modified slightly, ARM-PCR produced TCR beta libraries over three nested multiplex PCR rounds. Primers for the first two PCR rounds were TRBV1-TRBV30 forward primers and a C-beta reverse primer (about 10 cycles per round). From the multiplex PCR reads, TCRdb called clonotypes with MiXCR, one entry per CDR3 protein. In the table there are 95,000 to 150,000 distinct CDR3 sequences, 50% to 65% of which are singletons. The chain combines TRBV6-5 with TRBJ2-3; possible D gene TRBD2, 6 bases. The TCR sequence derives from a woman aged 55-70 years with primary liver carcinoma and hepatitis B virus infection. The specimen sequenced was liver tumor tissue from sampling region 1. The subset here: tumor region T1, superior pole. The CDR3 nucleotides read TGTGCTAGCAGGTACCTCCGGGACTTCCGCACAGATACGCAGTATTTT. This translates into CASRYLRDFRTDTQYF.